The source of this T cell receptor (beta chain) is a study of blood T cell repertoires in COVID-19. In the authors' workflow: By means of reference gene primer amplification, nucleated cell counts were estimated. Sequencing used immunoSEQ multiplex PCR; TCRdb keeps in-frame clones, though not all of them. For V, J and clone size, that table is used; D and trimming come from the DNA. The profile shows 120,000 or so clones, 80% to 85% of them singletons. Germline V gene data show CDR1 as SGDLS and CDR2 as YYNGEE. The J segment lost 1 base and the V segment lost 9 bases, leaving 11 bases of the junction unmatched. This CDR3 has 18 amino acids.

This TCR derives from a woman aged 45-59 years with acute or convalescent COVID-19. The V and J genes are TRBV9 and TRBJ2-1; 15 nucleotides agree with TRBD2. The sequenced sample consisted of peripheral blood. This CDR3 is CATGPGTSGGTSYNEQFF. The DNA for the CDR3 is TGTGCCACTGGTCCCGGGACTAGCGGGGGGACTTCCTACAATGAGCAGTTCTTC.